Here is one T cell receptor (beta chain) with its context. With TRAV- and TRBV-specific primers, first-strand cDNA was made, covering the alpha and beta chains. A constant-region primer paired with the V-primer adapter amplified TCRs over approximately 18 PCR cycles. After the mRNA was isolated, it was amplified using in vitro transcription. MiXCR was run by TCRdb on the reads, yielding one entry per CDR3 protein. The repertoire has tens of thousands of distinct CDR3 sequences, 20% to 25% of them found once; the top ten carry around 5.7%. The data belong to a study of low-dose radiotherapy and immunotherapy resistance in tumors. The overall study: Fractions of 0.5 Gy went to Cohort 1 every 2 weeks, totaling 6.5 Gy. Cyclophosphamide went in intravenously at 200 mg/m2 every two weeks, one day before radiation and immunotherapy.

This CDR3 is built from 16 residues. J was trimmed by 0 bases and V by 10 bases; bases with no gene match: 9. Time point in this sample: before trial treatment. Low-dose radiotherapy and low-dose cyclophosphamide, together with aspirin, ipilimumab and nivolumab, were given to donors. The sequenced sample was PBMCs, obtained before treatment. The chain carries TRBV12-3 or TRBV12-4 and TRBJ2-3; 11 bases align to TRBD2. The sequence derives from a male donor with prostate cancer. CDR3 nucleotide sequence: TGTGCCACCAACAGACTAGCGGGGCGGAGCACAGATACGCAGTATTTT. Its protein is CATNRLAGRSTDTQYF.